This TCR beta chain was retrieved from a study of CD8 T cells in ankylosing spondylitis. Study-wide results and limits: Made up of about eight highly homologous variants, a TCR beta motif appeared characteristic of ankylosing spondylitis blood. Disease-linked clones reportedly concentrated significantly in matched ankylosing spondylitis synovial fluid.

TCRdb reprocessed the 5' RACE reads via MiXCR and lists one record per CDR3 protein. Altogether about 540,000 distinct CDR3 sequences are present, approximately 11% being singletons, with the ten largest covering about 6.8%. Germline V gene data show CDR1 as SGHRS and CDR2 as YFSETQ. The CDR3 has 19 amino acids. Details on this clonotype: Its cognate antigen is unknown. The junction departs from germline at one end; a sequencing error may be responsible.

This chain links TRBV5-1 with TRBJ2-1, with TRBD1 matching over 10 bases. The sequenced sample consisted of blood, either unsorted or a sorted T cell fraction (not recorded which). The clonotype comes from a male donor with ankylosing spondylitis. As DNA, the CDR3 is TGCGCCAGCAGCTTTTCGACAGGGGGCTCTTTTTCCTCCTACAATCAGCAGTTCTTC. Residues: CASSFSTGGSFSSYNQQFF.